This TCR beta chain was observed in a study of molecular identifiers for immune sequencing clone quantification. At the level of the study: In replicates, RNA from approximately 20,000 or 100,000 naive CD8 cells was divided five ways and four parts were sequenced.

Sorted naive CD8 T cells, roughly 19,000 to 1,100,000, were sequenced from 10%, 30% or 50% RNA. Researchers sorted naive CD8 T cells as cells that were CD8+CD4-CCR7+CD45RA+. Preparation of the bulk TCR libraries relied on previously described methods and listed TCR primers. TCRdb re-called the PCR reads with MiXCR, one entry per CDR3 protein. The data contain some 590,000 distinct CDR3 sequences, about 25% of them seen just once; the ten biggest clones take up about 0.73%. After removal of 6 bases from V and 4 bases from J, the junction contained 17 bases not matched to a gene. CDR1 and CDR2 from the germline V gene are MNHEY and SMNVEV (reference sequence). There are 17 residues in the CDR3.

Specimen: naive CD8+ T cells from blood, with Jurkat cell RNA spiked in. Subset specified: FACS-sorted CD8+CD4-CCR7+CD45RA+ naive T cells. The sequence was obtained from a human donor in good health. Some libraries in this study had Jurkat cell RNA spiked in. The rearrangement uses TRBV27 and TRBJ1-2, with TRBD1 matching over 7 bases. CDR3 bases: TGTGCCAGCAGCTTAATCCTCCCGGGCAGGGGGAGCTATGGCTACACCTTC. This codes for CASSLILPGRGSYGYTF.